This paragraph covers one T cell receptor (beta chain) sequence. Its antigen is currently not known. There are no base qualities to consult, and no much larger clone falls within one base. The source of the sample is a study of blood T cell repertoires in COVID-19 (dated by TCRdb to 2020 to 2021). A note on the overall study: Collaborator samples came from the United States, Italy and Spain and covered acute and convalescent phases of COVID-19. The material from the prospective study consisted of cDNA or gDNA derived from T cells, B-cell-depleted T cells, or PBMCs. The dataset comprised deeply sampled blood TCRbeta repertoires from subjects exposed to, actively infected with, or recovered from COVID-19. The repertoires were made available in a free public database intended to serve as a resource for research on the immune response to SARS-CoV-2. The samples were drawn from two sources: the first 160 participants of the ongoing ImmuneRACE study, and over 950 subjects contributed by 6 global collaborators. Sample metadata almost always included a de-identified subject ID, COVID-19 status, age in years and sex. Where available, HLA class I and class II types were taken from metadata supplied by the sample provider and were not determined by assay-based typing. On the study overall, not on this receptor specifically: How much clinical and demographic metadata was included differed by source and by participant, and the metadata was provided uncurated.

The collaborating institutions used their own protocols to collect whole blood in K2EDTA tubes. For TCRbeta analysis, collaborator samples were shipped as frozen whole blood, as isolated PBMCs, or as DNA extracted from either sample type. Trimming removed 8 bases from V and 3 bases from J, leaving 13 bases between the germline ends. CDR1 and CDR2 (SGHAT, FQNNGV) derive from the germline V gene. There are 13 amino acids in the CDR3, from cysteine to phenylalanine inclusive. Only the CDR3 DNA stays, 39 bases, in frame from base 1. The immunoSEQ Assay, a bias-controlled multiplex PCR, was used to amplify TCRbeta CDR3 regions from genomic DNA. Concerning the study's data processing: The number of nucleated cells in each sample was estimated by amplification of reference gene primers within the assay. Sequence reads were collapsed and filtered to measure the absolute abundance of every unique TCRbeta CDR3 rearrangement. For each sample, productive Simpson clonality was calculated by taking the square root of Simpson's diversity index across productive rearrangements. TCRdb took over this immuneACCESS table, retaining in-frame rearrangements with V and J assigned. Such tables are incomplete; in checked studies, under half of the missing clones stem from an unresolved V gene, and the remainder is unexplained. V and J calls plus clone size are reproduced from that table; the DNA served to infer D and trimming. The sample table lists 35,000 to 50,000 clones, 69% of them with a count of one. 6.2% of the sample rests with the top ten.

Recombination linked TRBV11-2 to TRBJ1-1; tentative D gene TRBD1, with 5 bases matching. The receptor was derived from a man at least 80 years old with acute or convalescent COVID-19. Sequenced sample: peripheral blood. CDR3 sequence: CASRLAGDTEAFF. The base sequence is TGTGCCAGCCGCCTTGCGGGGGACACTGAAGCTTTCTTT. Reference TRBV11-2 and TRBJ1-1 proteins supply the regions before and after the CDR3; the full variable domain is: EAGVAQSPRYKIIEKRQSVAFWCNPISGHATLYWYQQILGQGPKLLIQFQNNGVVDDSQLPKDRFSAERLKGVDSTLKIQPAKLEDSAVYLCASRLAGDTEAFFGQGTRLTVV.